This record looks at one T cell receptor beta chain sequence and its context. Its antigen is unknown. This sample was included in a study of cytomegalovirus exposure and HLA in healthy donors. The CDR3 has 15 residues. The V gene end was trimmed by 2 bases and the J gene end by 5 bases; junction bases not matched to a gene: 8. Germline-derived CDR1 and CDR2 are SGHNT and YYREEE (reference sequence). PCR was performed using 60 Vbeta and 13 Jbeta primers. Measured with immunoSEQ multiplex PCR; TCRdb has only the in-frame clones, and not every one. The table lists 100,000 to 150,000 clones, about 80% of them singletons. The study's findings and limits: Relative to equally common others, HLA-associated TCR beta chains showed greater clonal expansion in a later analysis. As a later analysis showed, a missense DCLRE1C variant was linked to trimming of TCR beta V- and J-genes. A later analysis by the authors found several of the most significant clusters apparently linked to common viral pathogens.

The chain uses TRBV5-4 and TRBJ2-3; TRBD2 matches at 7 bases. Sequences were obtained from PBMCs. The sequence was collected from a woman aged 50 to 65 in good health and CMV-seronegative. The CDR3 region has the DNA TGTGCCAGCAGCTTCTGGGGGGGTTGGGGAGATACGCAGTATTTT. This translates into CASSFWGGWGDTQYF.